The clone carrying this T cell receptor beta chain appeared once. What it recognizes is unknown. The method was immunoSEQ multiplex PCR; TCRdb's version includes in-frame clones alone and lacks a portion of them. The table shows fewer than 65,000 clones, with approximately 89% occurring only once. The germline V gene has CDR1 SGDLS and CDR2 YYNGEE. The CDR3 length is 14 residues. The ends lost 4 bases at V and 6 bases at J; junction bases unmatched: 7. This specimen comes from a study of OX40 agonist ivuxolimab in advanced cancers. About the research overall: Ivuxolimab is an agonistic anti-OX40 (CD134) antibody, and patients were treated with it. Overall study findings and caveats: Averaging showed that CD8+ T cells had more expanded clones than CD4+ did.

V gene TRBV9 combines with J gene TRBJ1-5; 7 positions match TRBD1. The sequence derives from an adult with an advanced solid tumor such as melanoma, head and neck, liver or kidney cancer. The sequences come from CD4+ or CD8+ T cells sorted from blood, collected in a trial of the OX40 agonist ivuxolimab. The CDR3, as DNA: TGTGCCAGCAGCTCCGGGACAGACCTTCAGCCCCAGCATTTT. The encoded protein is CASSSGTDLQPQHF. Variable domain in full (rest from reference TRBV9 and TRBJ1-5): DSGVTQTPKHLITATGQRVTLRCSPRSGDLSVYWYQQSLDQGLQFLIQYYNGEERAKGNILERFSAQQFPDLHSELNLSSLELGDSALYFCASSSGTDLQPQHFGDGTRLSIL.